The present entry profiles one T cell receptor beta chain with its context. Antigen unknown. This record belongs to a study of T cell responses to AZD1222 COVID-19 vaccine. Profiling relied on immunoSEQ multiplex PCR, and the TCRdb table lists in-frame clones only, not all of them. The sample shows about 150,000 clones, roughly 88% of them seen only once. Second-dose schedules of about 4 or about 12 weeks were combined. Study-wide points: Recipients of two AZD1222 doses showed rising Spike-specific TCR breadth and depth. Of the AZD1222 recipients, only 5 to 7 were seropositive at baseline. Among the donors, most were white British and more were female, and clonal diversity was possibly underestimated.

The CDR3 contains 14 residues. V lost 4 bases, J lost 0 bases, and 6 bases lay in between. Looked up from germline, CDR1 is LNHDA and CDR2 is SQIVND (reference sequence). The TCR was taken from an adult who received the AZD1222 COVID-19 vaccine. This sequence joins TRBV19 and TRBJ2-2; D unresolved. The sequenced sample was peripheral blood, obtained 28 days after the second AZD1222 dose. The CDR3 here is CASSTGANTGELFF. CDR3 bases: TGTGCCAGTAGTACGGGCGCGAACACCGGGGAGCTGTTTTTT.